This TCR beta chain was identified during a study of cytomegalovirus exposure and HLA in healthy donors. Broader study findings: A few chains tied to CMV proved CMV antigen-specific in vitro. Associated with cytomegalovirus, according to the listing, were 150 to 200 TCR beta chains.

The protocol was immunoSEQ multiplex PCR, while the TCRdb copy is restricted to in-frame clones and leaves out a portion. The profile covers 200,000 to 250,000 clones, with about 90% appearing a single time and around 3% taken by the ten largest. Turning to this clone: Its antigen is unknown.

The germline V gene encodes CDR1 MNHEY and CDR2 SMNVEV (reference sequence). V was trimmed by 5 bases and J by 4 bases, leaving 9 bases between them. This CDR3 spans 13 amino acids. Separation from the 666-subject first cohort characterized the 120-subject validation cohort, to which the donors belonged. The TCR was taken from a woman under 30 in good health and CMV-seronegative. The gene calls are TRBV27 and TRBJ2-1; D remains unclear. The sequenced material came from PBMCs. Written as DNA, the CDR3 is TGTGCCAGCAGTACTAACGCATACAATGAGCAGTTCTTC. It translates to CASSTNAYNEQFF.